These 14 T cell receptor beta chains originate from one sample sequenced in a study of cytomegalovirus exposure and HLA in healthy donors. It was with 60 Vbeta and 13 Jbeta primers that the PCR ran. The assay was immunoSEQ multiplex PCR, and TCRdb's table has in-frame clones only and misses some. The table has about 150,000 clones, around 80% seen once. What was sequenced was PBMCs. Receptors originate from a male donor in good health and CMV-seronegative.

The sample holds a few counts of this clone. The J gene is TRBJ2-1, the V gene TRBV10-2; TRBD1 matches at 7 bases. Germline loops: CDR1 WSHSY, CDR2 SAAADI. The CDR3 has 13 amino acids. The trim removed 2 bases at V and 8 bases at J, leaving 3 bases unmatched. In DNA form, the CDR3 reads TGCGCCAGCAGTGAGAGACAGGGCTATGAGCAGTTCTTC. As protein: CASSERQGYEQFF.

V gene TRBV7-6 combines with J gene TRBJ1-1; 7 bases are shared with TRBD1. The V and J ends lost 5 bases and 0 bases, in that order; junction bases with no gene match: 6. CDR1 is SGHVS and CDR2 is FNYEAQ in the germline V gene. CDR3 length: 15 residues. CDR3 in amino acids: CASSPSGQLNTEAFF. In DNA form, the CDR3 reads TGTGCCAGCAGCCCATCGGGACAGCTGAACACTGAAGCTTTCTTT.

The chain combines TRBV5-1 with TRBJ1-1, with D unclear. The germline V and J ends were trimmed by 0 bases and 7 bases, with 13 bases remaining between them. CDR3 size: 14 residues. CDR1 is SGHRS, CDR2 YFSETQ, per germline. The DNA for the CDR3 is TGCGCCAGCAGCTTGGCCCCGGGGATGTTTGAAGCTTTCTTT. Translation: CASSLAPGMFEAFF.

V usage is TRBV29-1 and J usage is TRBJ1-1; the match to TRBD1 covers 9 bases. V lost 5 bases and J lost 1; bases outside the gene matches: 8. Germline V gives CDR1 SQVTM, CDR2 ANQGSEA. The CDR3 loop spans 15 amino acids. CDR3 residues: CSVRKTGGSNTEAFF. The CDR3 DNA reads as TGCAGCGTTCGCAAAACAGGGGGCTCGAACACTGAAGCTTTCTTT.

V usage is TRBV6-1 and J usage is TRBJ1-6; 7 bases fit TRBD1. Per the germline V gene, CDR1 is MNHNS and CDR2 is SASEGT. The CDR3 is 19 amino acids. J gave up 0 bases and V 4 bases, and 12 bases lay outside the gene matches. CDR3 sequence (DNA): TGTGCCAGCAGTGGAACTGGGGACAGCCTCAGCTCCTATAATTCACCCCTCCACTTT. It codes for CASSGTGDSLSSYNSPLHF.

This chain joins TRBV7-2 and TRBJ2-7; TRBD2 is a possible D gene (5 bases). Germline CDR1 and CDR2: SGHTA and FQGNSA. This CDR3 region has 14 residues. Between the trimmed V and J ends, which lost 1 base and 2 bases, there was a span of 9 bases. The CDR3 DNA reads TGTGCCAGCAGCTTAGAAGCGGATACCTACGAGCAGTACTTC. Encoded protein: CASSLEADTYEQYF.

V usage is TRBV7-2 and J usage is TRBJ1-2, with 7 bases matching TRBD1. From germline, CDR1 is SGHTA and CDR2 FQGNSA. The CDR3 runs to 14 residues. The J segment lost 4 bases and the V segment lost 5 bases, leaving 7 bases of the junction unmatched. The CDR3 here is CASSPGQLVYGYTF. For the CDR3, the DNA is TGTGCCAGCAGCCCGGGACAGTTAGTCTATGGCTACACCTTC. The entire variable domain, with the rest obtained from reference TRBV7-2 and TRBJ1-2, is as follows: GAGVSQSPSNKVTEKGKDVELRCDPISGHTALYWYRQSLGQGLEFLIYFQGNSAPDKSGLPSDRFSAERTGGSVSTLTIQRTQQEDSAVYLCASSPGQLVYGYTFGSGTRLTVV.

The CDR3 loop is CASSSAGTGVLEAFF. The CDR3 DNA reads TGTGCCAGCAGTTCCGCCGGGACAGGGGTACTTGAAGCTTTCTTT. The rearrangement joins TRBV28 to TRBJ1-1; 10 nucleotides align to TRBD1. With V trimmed by 4 bases and J by 7 bases, 9 bases remained unmatched. The germline V gene encodes CDR1 MDHEN and CDR2 SYDVKM. The CDR3 consists of 15 residues.

The V gene is TRBV30, the J gene TRBJ1-2; 9 nucleotides match TRBD1. This CDR3 region has 17 residues. The germline V gene encodes CDR1 GTSNPN and CDR2 SVGIG (reference sequence). V lost 0 bases and J lost 4; bases outside the gene matches: 12. The CDR3 DNA reads as TGTGCCTGGAGTGTAGCCCCCGGGACAGGGATTTCCTATGGCTACACCTTC. This encodes CAWSVAPGTGISYGYTF.

J is TRBJ2-3 and V is TRBV7-2, with 9 bases that match TRBD2. Germline V gives CDR1 SGHTA, CDR2 FQGNSA. Germline trimming cut 5 bases from V and 5 bases from J; bases unmatched to any gene: 20. The CDR3 sequence is 19 residues long. CDR3 nucleotides: TGTGCCAGCAGCCAAGGGGGTCTAGCGGGGTTTGGGAGGCTAGATACGCAGTATTTT. It encodes CASSQGGLAGFGRLDTQYF.

This sequence joins TRBV7-3 and TRBJ1-3; TRBD1 matches 8 bases. The CDR3 loop spans 16 amino acids. Germline loops: CDR1 SGHTA, CDR2 FQGTGA. With 5 bases clipped from V and 2 bases from J, the junction kept 8 bases outside the gene matches. The DNA of the CDR3 is TGTGCCAGCAGCCCCGACAGGGGAGGGCCTGGAAACACCATATATTTT. Protein product: CASSPDRGGPGNTIYF.

This clone was counted between two and nine times. The chain links TRBV28 to TRBJ1-1, with TRBD1 as a possible D gene (6 bases). Germline assignment: CDR1 MDHEN and CDR2 SYDVKM. The CDR3 consists of 12 residues. Trimming pared 10 bases from V and 4 bases from J, leaving 13 bases between. The DNA for the CDR3 is TGTGCCACCTTATACAGGGCCACTGAAGCTTTCTTT. The encoded protein is CATLYRATEAFF.

The chain carries TRBV19 and TRBJ2-5, with 9 positions matching TRBD1. Germline V gene lookup returns CDR1 LNHDA and CDR2 SQIVND (reference sequence). The CDR3 consists of 14 residues. With 6 bases clipped from V and 6 bases from J, the junction kept 8 bases outside the gene matches. The CDR3 protein is CASRRDRVAKTQYF. CDR3 sequence (DNA): TGTGCCAGTAGGAGGGACAGGGTGGCGAAGACCCAGTACTTC.

The gene calls are TRBV10-3 and TRBJ2-7; weak D call: TRBD2 (5 bases). CDR3 size: 11 residues. V lost 10 bases and J 6 bases, leaving 13 bases between the germline ends. CDR1 and CDR2 from the germline V gene are ENHRY and SYGVKD. CDR3 DNA sequence: TGTGCCACTAAGGAGGTATCCGAGCAGTACTTC. Translated, it gives CATKEVSEQYF.